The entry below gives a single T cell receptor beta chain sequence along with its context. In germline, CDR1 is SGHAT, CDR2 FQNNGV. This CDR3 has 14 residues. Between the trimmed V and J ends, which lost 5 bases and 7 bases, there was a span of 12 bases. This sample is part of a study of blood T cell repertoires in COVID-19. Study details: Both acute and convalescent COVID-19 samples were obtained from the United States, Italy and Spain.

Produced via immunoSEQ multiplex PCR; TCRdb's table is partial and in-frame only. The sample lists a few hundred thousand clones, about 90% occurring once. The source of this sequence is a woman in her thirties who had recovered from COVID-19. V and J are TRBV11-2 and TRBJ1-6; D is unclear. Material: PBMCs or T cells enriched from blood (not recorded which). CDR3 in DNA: TGTGCCAGCAGCCATACCACTCTAAATTCACCCCTCCACTTT. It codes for CASSHTTLNSPLHF.